This entry features one TCR beta chain sequence. Its antigen is unknown. Base qualities are not recorded, but no much larger clone differs from it by a single base. CDR1 and CDR2, looked up from the germline V gene, are SGHTA and FQGNSA. The CDR3 sequence holds 13 residues, the cysteine and phenylalanine included. Just CDR3 DNA is preserved here, 39 bases in frame from base 1. Trimming takes 8 bases off V and 8 bases off J; junction bases not matched to a gene: 6. Single viable CD3+CD4+CD8-CD45RO+ cells were sorted as memory CD4+ T cells on a FACSAria II. CMV serostatus was determined using a Roche Elecsys assay that detects serum IgG against CMV pp150, pp28, p38 and p52. After thawing, total CD4+ T cells were enriched by positive selection with CD4 magnetic microbeads. The samples came from a different study that was designed specifically to examine the CD4+ T cell memory repertoire. Peripheral blood mononuclear cells were isolated and cryopreserved according to standard operating procedures, and serum was kept at -80 degrees C. CD3-PerCP (BW264/56), CD4-APC (RPA-T4), CD45RO-PE (UCHT1) and CD8-Pacific Orange (3B5) antibodies were used for staining, and non-viable cells were excluded with Sytox blue.

The sample originates from a study of memory CD4+ T cells and cytomegalovirus serostatus (dated by TCRdb to the late 2010s). For the wider study: The cohort comprised about 35 healthy Belgian adults, 9 CMV seropositive and around 24 CMV seronegative. The study sequenced CD4+ memory TCRbeta repertoires of a Belgian cohort with known cytomegalovirus serostatus to replicate a published TCR-based CMV serostatus classifier. Results the study describes overall, beyond this receptor: Among the roughly 160 previously reported CMV-associated TCRbeta sequences, 67 showed up in the CD4+ memory repertoires, with each one found in between one and five individuals. The original-framework classifier achieved a median bootstrapped AUC of 0.95 with a 95% CI of 0.76-1.00 on the Belgian cohort. Only CD4+CD45RO+ memory cells were sequenced, in contrast to the original study, in which naive and memory CD4+ and CD8+ populations were covered. The results were interpreted as suggesting that the CMV-associated TCR signature is largely present in the CD4+ memory repertoire. For CMV serostatus prediction, a median bootstrapped AUC of approximately 0.95 was reached with the original framework, and a median bootstrapped AUC of approximately 0.92 was reached with a US-trained random forest.

The Quick-DNA Microprep Kit was used to extract genomic DNA from the sorted cells. Amplification of TCRbeta DNA was done with the immunoSEQ hsTCRbeta kit, following the protocol from the manufacturer. TCRbeta libraries were sequenced on an Illumina MiSeq instrument. On the study's bioinformatics: After out-of-frame sequences were removed, some 2.1 million distinct TCRbeta sequences remained, averaging around 67,000 per individual. Each individual was scored according to the count of 150 to 200 previously reported CMV-associated TCRbeta sequences and the total productive distinct TCRbeta count. A beta-binomial model was reimplemented in Python, and scikit-learn random forests with default parameters were trained on data from the US cohort. Classifier performance on the Belgian cohort was summarized as median AUC with percentile confidence intervals over 10,000 bootstrap iterations. Sourced from immuneACCESS, this table was stored by TCRdb with only in-frame sequences that have V and J called. A share of the clones is absent; for the studies checked, an unresolved V gene accounts for under half, and the remainder has no known explanation. V and J calls and clone size are given by that table; D and trimming were obtained from the DNA. This sample comprises over 65,000 clones, around 80% of them detected only once. Around 0.78% of the sample comes from the top ten.

The chain is made from TRBV7-2 and TRBJ1-6; 7 bases in between match TRBD1. The sequencing sample was made of memory CD4+ T cells from blood. This TCR was sampled from an adult in good health and CMV-seronegative. Read as DNA, the sequence is TGTGCCAGCCTGGCAGGGGGGTATTCACCCCTCCACTTT. Its protein reads: CASLAGGYSPLHF.